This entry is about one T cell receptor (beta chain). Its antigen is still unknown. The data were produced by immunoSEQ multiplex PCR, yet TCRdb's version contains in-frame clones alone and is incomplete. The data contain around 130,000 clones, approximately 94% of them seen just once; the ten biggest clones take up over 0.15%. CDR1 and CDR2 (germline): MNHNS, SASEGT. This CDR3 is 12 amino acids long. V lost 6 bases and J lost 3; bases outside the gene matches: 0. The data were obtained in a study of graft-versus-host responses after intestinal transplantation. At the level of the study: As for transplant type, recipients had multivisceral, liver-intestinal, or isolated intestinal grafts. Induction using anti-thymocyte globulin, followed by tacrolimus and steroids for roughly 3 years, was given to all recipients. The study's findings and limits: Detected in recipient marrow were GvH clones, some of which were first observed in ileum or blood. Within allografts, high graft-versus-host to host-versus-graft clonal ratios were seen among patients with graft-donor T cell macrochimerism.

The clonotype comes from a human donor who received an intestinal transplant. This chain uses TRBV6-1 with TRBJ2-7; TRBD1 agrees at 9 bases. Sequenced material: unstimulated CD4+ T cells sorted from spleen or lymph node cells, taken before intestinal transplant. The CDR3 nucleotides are TGTGCCAGCAGGGGACAGGGCTACGAGCAGTACTTC. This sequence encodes CASRGQGYEQYF.